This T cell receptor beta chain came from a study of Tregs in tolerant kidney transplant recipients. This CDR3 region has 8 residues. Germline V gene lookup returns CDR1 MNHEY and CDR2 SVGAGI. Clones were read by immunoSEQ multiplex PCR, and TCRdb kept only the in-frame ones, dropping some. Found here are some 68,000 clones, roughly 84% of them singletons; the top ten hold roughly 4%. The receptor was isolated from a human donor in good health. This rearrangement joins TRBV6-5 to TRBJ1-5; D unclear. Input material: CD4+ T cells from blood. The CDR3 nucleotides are TGTCCCTATCGGCCCCAGCATTTT. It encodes CPYRPQHF.